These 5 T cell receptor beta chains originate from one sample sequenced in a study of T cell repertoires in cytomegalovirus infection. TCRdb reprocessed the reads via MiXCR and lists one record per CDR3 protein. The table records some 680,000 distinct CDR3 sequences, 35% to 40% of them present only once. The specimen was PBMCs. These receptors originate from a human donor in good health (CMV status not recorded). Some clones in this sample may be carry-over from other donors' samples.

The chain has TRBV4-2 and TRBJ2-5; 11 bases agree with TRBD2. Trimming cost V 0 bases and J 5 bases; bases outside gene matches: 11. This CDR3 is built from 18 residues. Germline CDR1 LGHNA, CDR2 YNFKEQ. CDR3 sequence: CASSQDWVSGRARETQYF. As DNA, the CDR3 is TGTGCCAGCAGCCAAGATTGGGTTAGCGGGAGGGCCCGGGAGACCCAGTACTTC.

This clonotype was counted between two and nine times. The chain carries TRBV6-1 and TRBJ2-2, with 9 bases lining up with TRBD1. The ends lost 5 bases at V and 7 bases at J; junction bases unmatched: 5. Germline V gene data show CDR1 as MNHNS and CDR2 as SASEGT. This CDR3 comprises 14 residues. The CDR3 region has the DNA TGTGCCAGCAGTTCCGGGACAGGGAACGGGGAGCTGTTTTTT. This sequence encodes CASSSGTGNGELFF.

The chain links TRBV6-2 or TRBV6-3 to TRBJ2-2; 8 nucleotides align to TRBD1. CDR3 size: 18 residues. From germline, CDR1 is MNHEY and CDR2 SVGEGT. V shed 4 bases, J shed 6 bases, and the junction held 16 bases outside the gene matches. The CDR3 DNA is TGTGCCAGCAGTTTTCTCTTAACCGGGACAGGTCCCTCCGGGGAGCTGTTTTTT. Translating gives CASSFLLTGTGPSGELFF.

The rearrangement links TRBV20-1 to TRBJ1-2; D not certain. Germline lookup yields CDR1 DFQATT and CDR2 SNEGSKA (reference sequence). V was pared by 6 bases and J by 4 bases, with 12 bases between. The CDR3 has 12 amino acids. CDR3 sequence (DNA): TGCAGTGCACGTGACCTCCCCTATGGCTACACCTTC. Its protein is CSARDLPYGYTF.

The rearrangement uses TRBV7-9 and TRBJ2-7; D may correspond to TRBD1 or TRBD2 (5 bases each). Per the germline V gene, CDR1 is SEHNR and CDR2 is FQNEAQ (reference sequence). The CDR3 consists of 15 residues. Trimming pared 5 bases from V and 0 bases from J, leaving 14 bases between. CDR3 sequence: CASSPRDGDSYEQYF. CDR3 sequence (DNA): TGTGCCAGCAGCCCCCGGGACGGAGACTCCTACGAGCAGTACTTC. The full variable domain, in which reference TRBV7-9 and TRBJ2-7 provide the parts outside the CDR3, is DTGVSQNPRHKITKRGQNVTFRCDPISEHNRLYWYRQTLGQGPEFLTYFQNEAQLEKSRLLSDRFSAERPKGSFSTLEIQRTEQGDSAMYLCASSPRDGDSYEQYFGPGTRLTVT.